Presented here are 29 T cell receptor beta chains from one specimen sequenced in a study of T cells after yellow fever vaccination. TCRdb re-analysed the 5' RACE reads in MiXCR, keeping a single row per CDR3 protein. The repertoire holds over 150,000 distinct CDR3 sequences, with about 6% as singletons. Sample: CD4+ T cells sorted from PBMCs, taken on the day of the first yellow fever vaccination. These receptors came from a man in his late teens or twenties who received the YFV17D yellow fever vaccine.

This clonotype was counted only a few times. This chain joins TRBV9 and TRBJ2-5; 7 bases line up with TRBD2. V dropped 4 bases and J dropped 1; count of bases not matched to a gene: 7. Germline loops: CDR1 SGDLS, CDR2 YYNGEE. The CDR3 extends over 15 amino acids. CDR3 region: CASSTFGTTQETQYF. CDR3 nucleotides: TGTGCCAGCAGCACCTTCGGGACTACCCAAGAGACCCAGTACTTC.

This clonotype was recorded only once. With a much larger clone just one base away, this may be a read error. This chain uses TRBV12-3 or TRBV12-4 with TRBJ2-1; perhaps D is TRBD1 or TRBD2 (6 bases each). The germline V and J ends were trimmed by 3 bases and 0 bases, with 9 bases remaining between them. The CDR3 totals 15 residues. CDR3 nucleotide sequence: TGTGCCAGCAGTTTTGGGGGGCCCTCCTACAATGAGCAGTTCTTC. It encodes CASSFGGPSYNEQFF.

This clonotype appeared a few times. CDR3 nucleotide sequence: TGCGCCAGCAGAATGGCCCCAGGATCCTACGAGCAGTACTTC. This gives the protein CASRMAPGSYEQYF. The rearrangement links TRBV5-1 to TRBJ2-7; no clear D gene. The CDR3 extends over 14 amino acids. V shed 5 bases and J shed 1 base, with 13 bases lying between them. Germline loops: CDR1 SGHRS, CDR2 YFSETQ.

This clonotype was counted many times. The chain couples TRBV7-2 to TRBJ2-3, with TRBD2 matching over 11 bases. Per germline, CDR1 SGHTA and CDR2 FQGNSA. Germline trimming cut 6 bases from V and 0 bases from J; bases unmatched to any gene: 14. CDR3 size: 19 residues. The CDR3 DNA follows: TGTGCCAGCAGTCTTACCGGGACTAGCGGTTCCTCTAGCACAGATACGCAGTATTTT. Translation: CASSLTGTSGSSSTDTQYF.

This clonotype was found a few times. The chain links TRBV20-1 to TRBJ1-2; D is possibly TRBD1 (6 bases). This CDR3 has 13 residues. The germline V gene encodes CDR1 DFQATT and CDR2 SNEGSKA (reference sequence). V was shortened by 0 bases and J by 4 bases, with 9 bases between the two germline ends. The CDR3 bases are TGCAGTGCTAGAGACCAGGGGAGCTATGGCTACACCTTC. As protein: CSARDQGSYGYTF.

This clonotype was counted between two and nine times. The genes are TRBV7-2 and TRBJ2-7; 9 bases fit TRBD1. Germline lookup yields CDR1 SGHTA and CDR2 FQGNSA. This CDR3 is 14 amino acids long. V trimming: 4 bases; J trimming: 3 bases; junction bases outside the gene matches: 4. The CDR3 sequence: CASSSGTGFYEQYF. The CDR3, as DNA: TGTGCCAGCAGCTCCGGGACAGGGTTCTACGAGCAGTACTTC.

This clonotype appeared many times. CDR3 region: CASSRSFNEQFF. Written as DNA, the CDR3 is TGTGCCAGCAGCCGTAGCTTCAATGAGCAGTTCTTC. The chain uses TRBV5-6 and TRBJ2-1, with D unresolved. Between the trimmed V and J ends, which lost 4 bases and 6 bases, there was a span of 8 bases. The CDR3 contains 12 residues. Germline CDR1 and CDR2: SGHDT and YYEEEE.

The chain links TRBV6-1 to TRBJ2-1, with 8 nucleotides matching TRBD2. The germline CDR1 and CDR2 sequences are MNHNS and SASEGT. The trim removed 3 bases at V and 4 bases at J, leaving 11 bases unmatched. The CDR3 loop spans 17 amino acids. CDR3 in amino acids: CASSDPKGAGVYNEQFF. CDR3 DNA: TGTGCCAGCAGTGACCCTAAGGGAGCGGGGGTTTACAATGAGCAGTTCTTC.

This clonotype showed up many times. The rearrangement joins TRBV6-5 to TRBJ1-5; a weak D match, TRBD1 (6 bases). The CDR3 loop spans 15 amino acids. The germline gives CDR1 MNHEY, CDR2 SVGAGI. V was clipped by 0 bases and J by 2 bases, with 8 bases between them. The DNA for the CDR3 is TGTGCCAGCAGTTACTCCAGGGGAGGCAATCAGCCCCAGCATTTT. It is translated as CASSYSRGGNQPQHF.

This clonotype was counted many times. The V gene is TRBV12-3 or TRBV12-4, the J gene TRBJ2-3; a possible D gene is TRBD1 (5 bases). Deletions cut 5 bases from V and 2 bases from J, with 11 bases between. There are 14 residues in the CDR3. The CDR3, as DNA: TGTGCCAGCAGTCAAGGGGCCTTCACAGATACGCAGTATTTT. Amino acids: CASSQGAFTDTQYF.

Note on this clonotype: A read error may produce the germline difference seen at one junction end. The rearrangement uses TRBV6-2 or TRBV6-3 and TRBJ2-3, with 8 bases fitting TRBD2. This CDR3 contains 14 residues. Germline lookup yields CDR1 MNHEY and CDR2 SVGEGT. The CDR3: CASIGRTSTDTHYF. CDR3 nucleotide sequence: TGTGCCAGCATTGGACGGACTAGCACCGATACGCATTATTTT.

The chain joins TRBV7-9 to TRBJ2-3, with 7 bases fitting TRBD2. The CDR3 runs to 16 residues. Germline V gives CDR1 SEHNR, CDR2 FQNEAQ (reference sequence). V lost 5 bases to trimming and J lost 5 bases; unmatched junction nucleotides: 13. The CDR3 DNA is TGTGCCAGCAGCGCCCGCGGGGGAGTAATCATAGATACGCAGTATTTT. Protein: CASSARGGVIIDTQYF.

The table lists this clonotype with a few counts. The chain has TRBV18 and TRBJ2-7; D uncertain. The CDR3 is 12 residues long. Germline V gene lookup returns CDR1 KGHSH and CDR2 LQKENI. Between the trimmed V and J ends, which lost 5 bases and 6 bases, there was a span of 11 bases. CDR3 residues: CASSVNSREQYV. As DNA, the CDR3 is TGTGCCAGCTCAGTGAACAGCCGCGAGCAGTACGTC.

V and J are TRBV9 and TRBJ2-3; TRBD2 might be the D (5 bases). Trimming cost V 4 bases and J 3 bases, with 15 bases left between them. CDR3 size: 15 residues. Germline V lookup: CDR1 SGDLS, CDR2 YYNGEE. The CDR3 DNA reads TGTGCCAGCAGCCTGCAGTTTAGCGTAACAGATACGCAGTATTTT. This sequence encodes CASSLQFSVTDTQYF.

The sample holds a few counts of this clonotype. CDR3 nucleotides: TGTGCCAGTAGGGACAGGGCACTCGGCAACTATGGCTACACCTTC. Its translation is CASRDRALGNYGYTF. The rearrangement links TRBV19 to TRBJ1-2, with 8 nucleotides matching TRBD1. Unmatched junction bases numbered 8, after V lost 6 bases and J lost 2 bases. The CDR3 is 15 residues long. The V gene's germline CDR1 is LNHDA and CDR2 SQIVND (reference sequence).

Regarding this clonotype: This may arise from a read error, as a much more abundant clone is one base away. The gene calls are TRBV7-2 and TRBJ2-2; D call uncertain. The germline V gene encodes CDR1 SGHTA and CDR2 FQGNSA. V was clipped by 5 bases and J by 6 bases, with 10 bases between them. This CDR3 is built from 13 residues. The CDR3 region has the DNA TGTGCCAGCAGCCTATCTACCGCCGGGGAGCTGTTTTTT. This encodes CASSLSTAGELFF.

This clonotype has a count of ten or more. The J gene is TRBJ2-7, the V gene TRBV10-3; D remains ambiguous. This CDR3 has 12 amino acids. V gave up 6 bases and J gave up 4 bases, with 10 bases separating them. Germline values: CDR1 ENHRY, CDR2 SYGVKD. This CDR3 reads CAIRKDQYEQYF. DNA for the CDR3: TGTGCCATCAGGAAGGACCAGTACGAGCAGTACTTC.

As to this clonotype: Sequence at one end of the junction differs from germline and may be a read error. The chain carries TRBV25-1 and TRBJ1-1; D gene unclear. The CDR3 runs 12 residues. From germline, CDR1 is MGHDK and CDR2 SYGVNS. The CDR3 DNA is TGTGCCAGCAGTGAACCTTGGGAGCCGAGTATCTTT. This codes for CASSEPWEPSIF.

In this sample, this clonotype turned up a few times. This rearrangement joins TRBV7-6 to TRBJ2-7, with a tentative D call TRBD1 (5 bases). CDR3 size: 15 residues. V was cut by 3 bases and J by 2 bases, with 14 bases left in between. The germline V gene encodes CDR1 SGHVS and CDR2 FNYEAQ. As DNA, the CDR3 is TGTGCCAGCAGCTTGAGGAGACAGACCCCCTACGAGCAGTACTTC. This translates into CASSLRRQTPYEQYF.

This clonotype was counted a single time. The rearrangement links TRBV5-1 to TRBJ2-2; TRBD2 might be the D (7 bases). V lost 0 bases to trimming and J lost 2 bases, with 14 bases between them. CDR1 is SGHRS and CDR2 is YFSETQ in the germline V gene. This CDR3 is 17 amino acids long. CDR3 protein: CASSLGAGASNTGELFF. The CDR3 bases are TGCGCCAGCAGCTTGGGGGCGGGGGCCTCTAACACCGGGGAGCTGTTTTTT.

This clonotype was counted at least ten times. This sequence joins TRBV2 and TRBJ2-7; 8 bases are a match to TRBD2. Germline V gene sequence: CDR1 SNHLY, CDR2 FYNNEI. CDR3 length: 13 residues. J gave up 4 bases and V 6 bases, and 5 bases lay outside the gene matches. CDR3 amino acids: CASRLAGRYEQYV. As DNA, the CDR3 is TGTGCCAGCAGGCTAGCGGGCCGTTACGAGCAGTACGTC.

This clonotype appeared a few times. This CDR3 reads CASSFGLAGSYNEQFF. DNA for the CDR3: TGCGCCAGCAGCTTTGGACTAGCGGGTTCCTACAATGAGCAGTTCTTC. This chain connects TRBV5-1 to TRBJ2-1, with 11 bases matching TRBD2. The CDR3 contains 16 residues. Germline CDR1 reads SGHRS; CDR2 reads YFSETQ. The V gene end was trimmed by 2 bases and the J gene end by 1 base; junction bases not matched to a gene: 2.

This clonotype was detected only a few times. J is TRBJ1-1 and V is TRBV29-1, with TRBD1 as a possible D gene (6 bases). The CDR3 is 15 residues long. V was cut by 4 bases and J by 3 bases, with 18 bases left in between. Germline V gene lookup returns CDR1 SQVTM and CDR2 ANQGSEA. The CDR3, as DNA: TGCAGCGTTGTTTCGTTGAGGACAGTTTACACTGAAGCTTTCTTT. Translation: CSVVSLRTVYTEAFF.

As to this clonotype: Given a much more abundant clone one base away, this may be a read error. This chain uses TRBV20-1 with TRBJ2-3; D tentatively fits TRBD1 or TRBD2 (6 bases each). Germline CDR1 is DFQATT and CDR2 is SNEGSKA (reference sequence). This CDR3 contains 16 residues. CDR3 sequence (DNA): TGCAATGCTAGAGGGGGGTATCTGGCGGTCGGAGATACGCAGTATTTT. This gives the protein CNARGGYLAVGDTQYF.

The chain has TRBV29-1 and TRBJ1-1; possible D gene TRBD1, 5 bases. The CDR3 is 12 amino acids. Germline values: CDR1 SQVTM, CDR2 ANQGSEA. The V end was cut by 6 bases, the J end by 1 base, with 9 bases between. The CDR3 here is CSVSGRNTEAFF. The CDR3 nucleotides read TGCAGCGTCTCGGGACGGAACACTGAAGCTTTCTTT. The whole variable domain, remainder taken from reference TRBV29-1 and TRBJ1-1, is SAVISQKPSRDICQRGTSLTIQCQVDSQVTMMFWYRQQPGQSLTLIATANQGSEATYESGFVIDKFPISRPNLTFSTLTVSNMSPEDSSIYLCSVSGRNTEAFFGQGTRLTVV.

This clonotype was counted between two and nine times. The chain links TRBV5-4 to TRBJ2-7, with TRBD2 as a possible D gene (6 bases). Germline lookup yields CDR1 SGHNT and CDR2 YYREEE (reference sequence). The CDR3 runs to 15 residues. Trimming pared 0 bases from V and 1 base from J, leaving 11 bases between. CDR3 residues: CASSLGWGGSYEQYF. CDR3 bases: TGTGCCAGCAGCTTGGGGTGGGGAGGATCCTACGAGCAGTACTTC.

The J gene is TRBJ1-1, the V gene TRBV20-1, with TRBD1 matching over 7 bases. Per germline, CDR1 DFQATT and CDR2 SNEGSKA (reference sequence). The length of the CDR3 is 13 residues. Trimming removed 3 bases from V and 3 bases from J; junction bases left unmatched: 4. CDR3 in DNA: TGCAGTGCTAGCCGGCAGGGGGACACTGAAGCTTTCTTT. Its translation: CSASRQGDTEAFF.

At least ten counts were recorded for this clonotype. The chain couples TRBV24-1 to TRBJ2-5, with D tentatively TRBD2 (5 bases). V lost 2 bases and J 0 bases, leaving 9 bases between the germline ends. This CDR3 comprises 15 residues. CDR1 is KGHDR and CDR2 is SFDVKD in the germline V gene. CDR3: CATSDSGKYQETQYF. The DNA for the CDR3 is TGTGCCACCAGTGATTCGGGAAAGTACCAAGAGACCCAGTACTTC.

This clonotype has just a few counts. The J gene is TRBJ2-3, the V gene TRBV7-9; 12 positions match TRBD2. Looked up from germline, CDR1 is SEHNR and CDR2 is FQNEAQ (reference sequence). V dropped 5 bases and J dropped 8; count of bases not matched to a gene: 8. The CDR3 loop spans 15 amino acids. The CDR3 DNA reads TGTGCCAGCAGCGCCAGACTAGCGGGGGTAGTTACGCAGTATTTT. Translating gives CASSARLAGVVTQYF.